A selection of T cell receptor beta chains follows, all from one sample in a study of blood T cell repertoires in COVID-19. Assay: immunoSEQ multiplex PCR; the TCRdb copy retains only in-frame clones and omits some. The repertoire holds 300,000 to 450,000 clones, with approximately 86% as singletons. Sequencing input: peripheral blood. The receptors originated from a human donor in a cohort sampled during active COVID-19. CDR3s include the opening cysteine and the closing phenylalanine or tryptophan. The D gene is left open where the match is weak. The listing skips clone size in some rows; elsewhere it reads once, few, many or a size class.

j_call v_call cdr3_length d_call clone_size cdr3_aa cdr3_nt
TRBJ1-2 TRBV6-5 15 TRBD1 - CASSYTGVRAYGYTF TGTGCCAGCAGCTACACAGGGGTTCGTGCCTATGGCTACACCTTC
TRBJ1-1 TRBV5-1 14 - - CASSTPEENTEAFF TGCGCCAGCAGCACGCCGGAGGAGAACACTGAAGCTTTCTTT
TRBJ1-1 TRBV29-1 13 - - CSVGAQPNTEAFF TGCAGCGTTGGGGCCCAGCCGAACACTGAAGCTTTCTTT
TRBJ2-1 TRBV18 16 - - CASSPPVRDLYNEQFF TGTGCCAGCTCACCACCGGTGCGGGACCTCTACAATGAGCAGTTCTTC
TRBJ1-2 TRBV2 14 TRBD1 - CASRPRQGYYGYTF TGTGCCAGCAGACCCCGACAGGGATACTATGGCTACACCTTC
TRBJ1-6 TRBV7-6 15 - - CASSLRERKNSPLHF TGTGCCAGCAGCTTGCGGGAAAGAAAGAATTCACCCCTCCACTTT
TRBJ1-2 TRBV7-2 14 - - CASSLERFADGYTF TGTGCCAGCAGCTTAGAGAGGTTCGCGGATGGCTACACCTTC
TRBJ2-1 TRBV7-2 14 - - CASSLGFLPGEQFF TGTGCCAGCAGCTTAGGTTTCTTGCCGGGGGAGCAGTTCTTC
TRBJ1-1 TRBV28 14 - - CASSLPDRHTEAFF TGTGCCAGCAGTTTACCCGACAGACACACTGAAGCTTTCTTT
TRBJ1-1 TRBV19 12 TRBD1 - CASRPGGTEAFF TGTGCCAGTAGGCCAGGGGGCACTGAAGCTTTCTTT
TRBJ2-1 TRBV11-3 13 - - CASSLNTYNEQFF TGTGCCAGCAGTTTAAATACCTACAATGAGCAGTTCTTC
TRBJ2-1 TRBV6-2/TRBV6-3 13 - - CASSDGLAYEQFF TGTGCCAGCAGTGACGGACTGGCATATGAGCAGTTCTTC
TRBJ2-1 TRBV11-1 16 TRBD2 - CASSRTSGGRVDEQFF TGTGCCAGCAGCCGGACTAGCGGGGGCCGGGTGGATGAGCAGTTCTTC
TRBJ1-2 TRBV27 14 - few CASSLSRRNYGYTF TGTGCCAGCAGTCTCTCGAGGCGGAACTATGGCTACACCTTC
TRBJ2-5 TRBV4-2 15 - few CASSQDRAGQETQYF TGTGCCAGCAGCCAAGATCGGGCGGGGCAAGAGACCCAGTACTTC
TRBJ1-5 TRBV3-1/TRBV3-2 15 - - CASSQAGVGNQPQHF TGTGCCAGCAGCCAAGCAGGGGTGGGTAATCAGCCCCAGCATTTT
TRBJ2-5 TRBV7-9 15 - - CASSLGSGFQETQYF TGTGCCAGCAGCTTAGGCTCAGGGTTCCAGGAGACCCAGTACTTC
TRBJ2-7 TRBV7-8 18 TRBD1 - CASSLIGTGTLYSYEQYF TGTGCCAGCAGCTTAATCGGGACAGGGACCTTATACTCCTACGAGCAGTACTTC
TRBJ2-7 TRBV14 14 - - CASSYGTPVYEQYF TGTGCCAGCAGTTACGGGACTCCCGTCTACGAGCAGTACTTC
TRBJ2-5 TRBV5-4 15 - once CASSLYSQSQETQYF TGTGCCAGCAGCTTGTATTCGCAGTCCCAAGAGACCCAGTACTTC
TRBJ2-3 TRBV9 16 TRBD2 - CASSSGLAGVLDTQYF TGTGCCAGCAGCTCGGGACTAGCGGGAGTCTTGGATACGCAGTATTTT
TRBJ1-2 TRBV7-2 13 - - CASSLQGYYGYTF TGTGCCAGCAGCTTACAGGGGTACTATGGCTACACCTTC